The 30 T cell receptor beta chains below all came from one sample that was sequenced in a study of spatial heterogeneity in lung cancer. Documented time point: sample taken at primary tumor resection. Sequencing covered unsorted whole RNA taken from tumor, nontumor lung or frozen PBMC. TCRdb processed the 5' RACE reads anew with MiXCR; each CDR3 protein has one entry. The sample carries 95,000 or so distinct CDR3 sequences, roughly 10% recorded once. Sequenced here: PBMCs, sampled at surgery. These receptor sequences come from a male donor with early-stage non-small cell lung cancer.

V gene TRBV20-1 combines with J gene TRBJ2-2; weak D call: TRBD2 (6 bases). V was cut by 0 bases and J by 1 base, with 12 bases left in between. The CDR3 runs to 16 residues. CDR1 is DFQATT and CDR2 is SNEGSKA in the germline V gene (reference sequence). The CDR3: CSARDASGLNTGELFF. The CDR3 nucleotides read TGCAGTGCTAGAGATGCCAGCGGGCTGAACACCGGGGAGCTGTTTTTT.

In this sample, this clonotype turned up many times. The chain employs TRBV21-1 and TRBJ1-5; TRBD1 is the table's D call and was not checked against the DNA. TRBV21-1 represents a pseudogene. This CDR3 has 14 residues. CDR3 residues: CASSIDRSNQPQHF. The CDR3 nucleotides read TGTGCCAGCAGTATCGACAGAAGCAATCAGCCCCAGCATTTT.

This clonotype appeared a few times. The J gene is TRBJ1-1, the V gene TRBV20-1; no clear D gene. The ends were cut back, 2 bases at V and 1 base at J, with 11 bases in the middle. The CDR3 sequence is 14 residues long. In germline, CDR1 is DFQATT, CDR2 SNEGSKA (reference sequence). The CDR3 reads CSARSWTPNTEAFF. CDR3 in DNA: TGCAGTGCTAGATCCTGGACTCCGAACACTGAAGCTTTCTTT.

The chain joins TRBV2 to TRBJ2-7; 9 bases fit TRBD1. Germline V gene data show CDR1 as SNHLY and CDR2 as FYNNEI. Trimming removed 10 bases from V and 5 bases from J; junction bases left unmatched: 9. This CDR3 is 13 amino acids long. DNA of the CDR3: TGTGCCACCGGGGACAGGGCGAGGAACGAGCAGTACTTC. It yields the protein CATGDRARNEQYF.

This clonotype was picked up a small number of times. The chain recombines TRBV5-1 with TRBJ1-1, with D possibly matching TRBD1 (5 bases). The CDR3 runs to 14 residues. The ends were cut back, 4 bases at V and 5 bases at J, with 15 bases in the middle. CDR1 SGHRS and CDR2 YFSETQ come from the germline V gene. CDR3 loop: CASSQGSVRTEAFF. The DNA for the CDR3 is TGCGCCAGCAGCCAGGGAAGCGTGAGAACTGAAGCTTTCTTT.

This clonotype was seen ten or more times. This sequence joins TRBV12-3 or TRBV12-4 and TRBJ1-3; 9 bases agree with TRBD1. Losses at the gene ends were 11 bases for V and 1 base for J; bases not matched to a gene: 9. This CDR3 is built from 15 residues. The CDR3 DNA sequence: TGTGCCGGCCGGGACAGGGTGGATTCTGGAAACACCATATATTTT. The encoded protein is CAGRDRVDSGNTIYF.

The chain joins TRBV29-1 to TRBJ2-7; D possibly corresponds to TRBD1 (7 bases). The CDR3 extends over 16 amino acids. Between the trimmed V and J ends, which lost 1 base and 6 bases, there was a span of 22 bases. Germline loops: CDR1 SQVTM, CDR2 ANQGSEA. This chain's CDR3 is CSVEASSTRGVSEQYF. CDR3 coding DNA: TGCAGCGTTGAAGCCTCATCAACCAGGGGGGTCTCCGAGCAGTACTTC.

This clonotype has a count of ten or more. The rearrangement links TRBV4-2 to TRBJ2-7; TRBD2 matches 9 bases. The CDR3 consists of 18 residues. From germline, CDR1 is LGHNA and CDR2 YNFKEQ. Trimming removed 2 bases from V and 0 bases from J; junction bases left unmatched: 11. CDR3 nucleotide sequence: TGTGCCAGCAGCCAAAGTGCCCTTAGCGGGAGCTACTCCTACGAGCAGTACTTC. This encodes CASSQSALSGSYSYEQYF.

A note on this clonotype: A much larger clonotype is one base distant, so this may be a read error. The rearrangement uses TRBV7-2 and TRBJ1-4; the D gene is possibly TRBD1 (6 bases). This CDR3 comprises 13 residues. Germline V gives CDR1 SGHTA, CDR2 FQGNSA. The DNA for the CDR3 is TGTGTCAGCAGCTTAGAGGGGGTCGAAAAACTGTTTTTT. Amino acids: CVSSLEGVEKLFF. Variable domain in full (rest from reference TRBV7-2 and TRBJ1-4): GAGVSQSPSNKVTEKGKDVELRCDPISGHTALYWYRQSLGQGLEFLIYFQGNSAPDKSGLPSDRFSAERTGGSVSTLTIQRTQQEDSAVYLCVSSLEGVEKLFFGSGTQLSVL.

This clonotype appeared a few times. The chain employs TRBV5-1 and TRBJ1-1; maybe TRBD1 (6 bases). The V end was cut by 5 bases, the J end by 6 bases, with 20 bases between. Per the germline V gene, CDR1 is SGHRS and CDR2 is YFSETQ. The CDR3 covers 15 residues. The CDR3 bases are TGCGCCAGCAGTTCTCAACAGGGTTTTGTAGCTGAAGCTTTCTTT. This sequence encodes CASSSQQGFVAEAFF.

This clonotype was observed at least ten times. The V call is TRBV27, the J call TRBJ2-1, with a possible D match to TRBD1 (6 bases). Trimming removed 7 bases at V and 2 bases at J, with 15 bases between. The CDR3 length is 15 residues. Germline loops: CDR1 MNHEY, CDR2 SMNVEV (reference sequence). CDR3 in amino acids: CASTPTGSPYNEQFF. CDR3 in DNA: TGTGCCAGCACCCCTACAGGGTCCCCCTACAATGAGCAGTTCTTC.

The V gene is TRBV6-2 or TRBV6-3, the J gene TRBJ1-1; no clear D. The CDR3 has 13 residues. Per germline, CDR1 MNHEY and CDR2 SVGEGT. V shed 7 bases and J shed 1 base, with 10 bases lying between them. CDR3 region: CASKVGRNTEAFF. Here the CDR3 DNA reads TGTGCCAGCAAGGTCGGGCGGAACACTGAAGCTTTCTTT.

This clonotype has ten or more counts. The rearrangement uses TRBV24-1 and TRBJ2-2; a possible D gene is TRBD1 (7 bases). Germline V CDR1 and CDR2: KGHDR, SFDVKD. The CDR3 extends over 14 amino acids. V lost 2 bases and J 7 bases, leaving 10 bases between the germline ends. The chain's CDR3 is CATSDYRGGGELFF. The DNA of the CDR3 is TGTGCCACCAGTGATTACAGGGGAGGCGGGGAGCTGTTTTTT.

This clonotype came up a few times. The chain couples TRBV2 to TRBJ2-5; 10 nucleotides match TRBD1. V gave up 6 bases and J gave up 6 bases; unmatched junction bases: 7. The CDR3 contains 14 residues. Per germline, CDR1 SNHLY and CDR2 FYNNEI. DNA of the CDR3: TGTGCCAGCAGCCGCCGGGACAGGGGTCAGACCCAGTACTTC. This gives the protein CASSRRDRGQTQYF. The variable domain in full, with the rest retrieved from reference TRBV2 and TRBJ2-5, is EPEVTQTPSHQVTQMGQEVILRCVPISNHLYFYWYRQILGQKVEFLVSFYNNEISEKSEIFDDQFSVERPDGSNFTLKIRSTKLEDSAMYFCASSRRDRGQTQYFGPGTRLLVL.

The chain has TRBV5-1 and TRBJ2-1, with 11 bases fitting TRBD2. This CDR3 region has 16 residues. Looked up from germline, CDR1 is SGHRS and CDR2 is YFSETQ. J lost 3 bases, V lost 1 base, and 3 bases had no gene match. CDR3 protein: CASSLSSGGSYNEQFF. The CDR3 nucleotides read TGCGCCAGCAGCTTGTCTAGCGGGGGGAGCTACAATGAGCAGTTCTTC.

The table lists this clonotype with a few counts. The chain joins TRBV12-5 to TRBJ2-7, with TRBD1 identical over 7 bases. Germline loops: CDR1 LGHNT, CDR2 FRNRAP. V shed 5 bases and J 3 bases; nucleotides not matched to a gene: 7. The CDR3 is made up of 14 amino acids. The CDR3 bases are TGTGCTAGTGGTCTGACCGACAGGGTCTACGAGCAGTACTTC. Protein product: CASGLTDRVYEQYF.

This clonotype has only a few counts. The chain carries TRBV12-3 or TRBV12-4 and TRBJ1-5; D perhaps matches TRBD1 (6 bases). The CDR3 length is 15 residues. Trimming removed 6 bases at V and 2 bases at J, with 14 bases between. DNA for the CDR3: TGTGCCAGCAGATCCGGGGGGGCTGGCAATCAGCCCCAGCATTTT. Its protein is CASRSGGAGNQPQHF.

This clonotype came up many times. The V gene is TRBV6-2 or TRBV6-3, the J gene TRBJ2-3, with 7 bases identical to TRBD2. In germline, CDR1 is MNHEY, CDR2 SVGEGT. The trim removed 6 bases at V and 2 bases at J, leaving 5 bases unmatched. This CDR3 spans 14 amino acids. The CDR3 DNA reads TGTGCCAGCAGCGCCAGCGGGGCCACAGATACGCAGTATTTT. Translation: CASSASGATDTQYF.

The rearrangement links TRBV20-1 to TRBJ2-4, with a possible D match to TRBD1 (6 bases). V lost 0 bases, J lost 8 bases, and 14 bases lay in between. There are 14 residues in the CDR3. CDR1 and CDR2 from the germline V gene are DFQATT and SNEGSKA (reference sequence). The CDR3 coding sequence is TGCAGTGCTAGAGATCCTGGGGGCGTGGACATTCAGTACTTC. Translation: CSARDPGGVDIQYF.

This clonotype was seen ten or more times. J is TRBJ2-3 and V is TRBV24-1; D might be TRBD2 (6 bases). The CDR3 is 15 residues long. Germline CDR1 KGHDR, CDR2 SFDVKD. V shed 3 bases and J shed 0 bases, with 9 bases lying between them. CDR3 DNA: TGTGCCACCAGTGATCCGAGCGGGAGCACAGATACGCAGTATTTT. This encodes CATSDPSGSTDTQYF.

In nucleotides, the CDR3 is TGCAGTGCTAGAGATTCCGGGGTTCGTAATTCACCCCTCCACTTT. Protein: CSARDSGVRNSPLHF. The rearrangement links TRBV20-1 to TRBJ1-6; D gene uncertain. Germline V lookup: CDR1 DFQATT, CDR2 SNEGSKA (reference sequence). The CDR3 totals 15 residues. V shed 0 bases and J shed 6 bases, with 12 bases lying between them.

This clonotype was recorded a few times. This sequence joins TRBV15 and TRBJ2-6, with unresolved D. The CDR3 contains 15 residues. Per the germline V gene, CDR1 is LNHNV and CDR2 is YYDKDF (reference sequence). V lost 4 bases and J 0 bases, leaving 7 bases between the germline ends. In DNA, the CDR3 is TGTGCCACCAGCATGAGAGTCTCTGGGGCCAACGTCCTGACTTTC. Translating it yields CATSMRVSGANVLTF.

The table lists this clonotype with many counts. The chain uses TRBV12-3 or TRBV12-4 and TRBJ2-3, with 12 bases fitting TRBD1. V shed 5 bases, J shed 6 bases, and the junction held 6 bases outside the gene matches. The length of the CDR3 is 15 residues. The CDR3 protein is CASSPGTGGIDTQYF. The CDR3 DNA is TGTGCCAGCAGTCCAGGGACAGGGGGCATCGATACGCAGTATTTT.

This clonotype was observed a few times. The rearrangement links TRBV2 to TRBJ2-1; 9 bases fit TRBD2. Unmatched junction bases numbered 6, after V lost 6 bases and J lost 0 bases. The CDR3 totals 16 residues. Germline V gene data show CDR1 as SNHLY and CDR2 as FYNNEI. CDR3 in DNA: TGTGCCAGCAGCCCCCATAGCGGGGGCTCCTACAATGAGCAGTTCTTC. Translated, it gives CASSPHSGGSYNEQFF.

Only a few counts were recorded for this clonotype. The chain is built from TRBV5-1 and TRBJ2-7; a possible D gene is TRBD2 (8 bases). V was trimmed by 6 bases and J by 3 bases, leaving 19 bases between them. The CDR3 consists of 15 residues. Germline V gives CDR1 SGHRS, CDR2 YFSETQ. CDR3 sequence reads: CASNPGGGQNYEQYF. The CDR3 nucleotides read TGCGCCAGCAACCCGGGAGGGGGACAGAACTACGAGCAGTACTTC.

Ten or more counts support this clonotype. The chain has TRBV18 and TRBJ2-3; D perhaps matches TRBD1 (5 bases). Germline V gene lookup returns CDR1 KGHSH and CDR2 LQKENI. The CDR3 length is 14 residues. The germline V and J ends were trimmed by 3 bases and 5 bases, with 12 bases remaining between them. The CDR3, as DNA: TGTGCCAGCTCACCTCTGCAAGGGGTAGATACGCAGTATTTT. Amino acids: CASSPLQGVDTQYF.

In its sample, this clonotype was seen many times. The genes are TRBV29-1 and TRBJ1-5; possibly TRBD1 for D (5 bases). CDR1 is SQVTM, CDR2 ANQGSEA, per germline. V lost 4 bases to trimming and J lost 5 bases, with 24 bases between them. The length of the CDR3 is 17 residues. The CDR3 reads CSVGPTGPRPNHQPQHF. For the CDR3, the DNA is TGCAGCGTTGGACCTACAGGACCGAGACCTAACCATCAGCCCCAGCATTTT.

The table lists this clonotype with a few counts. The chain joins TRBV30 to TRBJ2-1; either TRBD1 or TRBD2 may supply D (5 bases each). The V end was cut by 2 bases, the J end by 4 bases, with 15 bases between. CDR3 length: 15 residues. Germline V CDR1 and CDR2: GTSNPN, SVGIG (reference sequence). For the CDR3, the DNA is TGTGCCTGGAGTCGGGGACGTCGGGTGTACAATGAGCAGTTCTTC. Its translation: CAWSRGRRVYNEQFF.

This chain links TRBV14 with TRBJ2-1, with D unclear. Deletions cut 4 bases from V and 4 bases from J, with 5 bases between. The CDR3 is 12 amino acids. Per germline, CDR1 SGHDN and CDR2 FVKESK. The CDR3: CASSRLYNEQFF. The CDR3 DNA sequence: TGTGCCAGCAGCCGACTGTACAATGAGCAGTTCTTC.

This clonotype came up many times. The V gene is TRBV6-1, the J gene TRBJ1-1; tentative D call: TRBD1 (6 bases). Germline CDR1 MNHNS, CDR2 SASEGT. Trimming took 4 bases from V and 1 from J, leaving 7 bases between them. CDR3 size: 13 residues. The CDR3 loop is CASSADRNTEAFF. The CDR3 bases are TGTGCCAGCAGTGCGGACAGGAACACTGAAGCTTTCTTT.